Below, 8 T cell receptor beta chains from the same sample are listed, as sequenced in a study of blood T cell repertoires in COVID-19. The assay was immunoSEQ multiplex PCR, and TCRdb's table has in-frame clones only and misses some. This table has some 320,000 clones, around 90% appearing once. Sequenced input: PBMCs or T cells enriched from blood (not recorded which). All receptors come from a man aged 55 to 70 who had recovered from COVID-19.

This chain links TRBV7-9 with TRBJ2-1, with 9 bases lining up with TRBD2. Germline-derived CDR1 and CDR2 are SEHNR and FQNEAQ (reference sequence). Trimming at V came to 5 bases and at J to 7 bases, leaving 6 bases not matched to a gene. This CDR3 region has 14 residues. In DNA form, the CDR3 reads TGTGCCAGCAGCCCGGGACTAGCTACGAATGAGCAGTTCTTC. Encoded protein: CASSPGLATNEQFF. Drawing the rest from reference TRBV7-9 and TRBJ2-1, the complete variable domain is DTGVSQNPRHKITKRGQNVTFRCDPISEHNRLYWYRQTLGQGPEFLTYFQNEAQLEKSRLLSDRFSAERPKGSFSTLEIQRTEQGDSAMYLCASSPGLATNEQFFGPGTRLTVL.

The chain recombines TRBV5-1 with TRBJ2-7; the match to TRBD1 covers 8 bases. CDR1 is SGHRS, CDR2 YFSETQ, per germline. V was clipped by 4 bases and J by 2 bases; unmatched bases: 8. There are 15 residues in the CDR3. The CDR3: CASSPRQGTTYEQYF. The CDR3 DNA follows: TGCGCCAGCAGCCCCCGACAGGGGACGACCTACGAGCAGTACTTC.

The table lists this clone with a few counts. This chain joins TRBV7-9 and TRBJ2-7, with 13 nucleotides matching TRBD2. CDR1 is SEHNR, CDR2 FQNEAQ, per germline (reference sequence). The CDR3 is made up of 14 amino acids. V shed 6 bases, J shed 7 bases, and the junction held 6 bases outside the gene matches. CDR3 amino acids: CASSPGLAGWEQYF. CDR3 sequence (DNA): TGTGCCAGCAGTCCGGGACTAGCGGGATGGGAGCAGTACTTC.

The chain joins TRBV9 to TRBJ2-5, with 8 bases fitting TRBD2. J lost 5 bases, V lost 2 bases, and 11 bases had no gene match. Germline V gives CDR1 SGDLS, CDR2 YYNGEE. The CDR3 covers 16 residues. The CDR3 DNA reads as TGTGCCAGCAGCGTTGCTAGCGGGCTCAATGTGGAGACCCAGTACTTC. Translated, it gives CASSVASGLNVETQYF.

The chain uses TRBV25-1 and TRBJ2-3; D perhaps matches TRBD2 (5 bases). This CDR3 comprises 16 residues. Trimming left V 3 bases short and J 1 base short, with 14 bases between. The germline V gene encodes CDR1 MGHDK and CDR2 SYGVNS. The DNA of the CDR3 is TGTGCCAGCAGTGACATCATGGAGGCGGGCACAGATACGCAGTATTTT. Its translation is CASSDIMEAGTDTQYF.

The chain recombines TRBV28 with TRBJ2-1, with TRBD2 matching over 13 bases. Losses at the gene ends were 5 bases for V and 3 bases for J; bases not matched to a gene: 7. CDR3 length: 17 residues. From germline, CDR1 is MDHEN and CDR2 SYDVKM. The CDR3 loop is CASSPPGTSGNYNEQFF. As DNA, the CDR3 is TGTGCCAGCAGTCCACCCGGGACTAGCGGGAACTACAATGAGCAGTTCTTC. Full variable domain (remainder filled in from reference TRBV28 and TRBJ2-1): DVKVTQSSRYLVKRTGEKVFLECVQDMDHENMFWYRQDPGLGLRLIYFSYDVKMKEKGDIPEGYSVSREKKERFSLILESASTNQTSMYLCASSPPGTSGNYNEQFFGPGTRLTVL.

V gene TRBV5-4 combines with J gene TRBJ2-3; 12 bases are shared with TRBD2. Germline loops: CDR1 SGHNT, CDR2 YYREEE (reference sequence). V lost 1 base and J lost 4; bases outside the gene matches: 4. The CDR3 consists of 16 residues. CDR3 loop: CASSLRLAGASDTQYF. The CDR3, as DNA: TGTGCCAGCAGCTTGAGACTAGCGGGAGCTTCAGATACGCAGTATTTT.

This clone was counted only a few times. The J gene is TRBJ1-1, the V gene TRBV3-1 (or the pseudogene TRBV3-2), with TRBD1 matching over 10 bases. The CDR3 runs 13 residues. From germline, CDR1 is LGHDT and CDR2 YNNKEL (reference sequence). Trimming cost V 4 bases and J 8 bases; bases outside gene matches: 4. This chain's CDR3 is CASSPSTGGEAFF. CDR3 coding DNA: TGTGCCAGCAGCCCTTCGACAGGGGGCGAAGCTTTCTTT.